This T cell receptor beta chain was observed in a study of cytotoxic CD8 clonotypes in ibrutinib-treated CLL (dated by TCRdb to the early 2020s). With respect to the entire study: The cohort included around 15 treatment-naive and around 10 relapsed/refractory patients; 17 to 18 were IGHV unmutated. All remission and progressive disease samples were collected while patients were still receiving ibrutinib. The response samples were drawn at a median of roughly twelve months into treatment, with a range of about 6 to 40 months. On average, each sample yielded around 250,000 productive templates and under 95,000 productive rearrangements. Cryopreserved peripheral blood mononuclear cells were obtained prior to treatment, at the time of response, and at either disease progression or sustained remission. Of the 90 or so participants in the trial, roughly 26 had longitudinal samples available. Responses were partial in 24 patients and complete in 2; after median around 72 months follow-up, about 15 stayed in remission and around 12 progressed.

The germline V gene supplies CDR1 SNHLY and CDR2 FYNNEI. V lost 6 bases and J lost 7 bases, and the count of bases not matched to a germline gene is 3. The CDR3 spans 14 residues, from the cysteine through the phenylalanine. Kept here is only the CDR3 DNA, which spans 42 bases and is read in frame from base 1. As concerns this clone: The antigen it recognizes is unknown. No clone much larger than this one lies a single base away; base qualities are absent. This same CDR3 is encoded by further DNA sequences in the sample.

What the time point label conveys for this sample: roughly 12 months on ibrutinib. For TCR beta library preparation, approximately 2.2 micrograms of genomic DNA were isolated from cryopreserved PBMCs. Longitudinal blood samples from CLL patients on ibrutinib monotherapy were analyzed using high-throughput TCR beta sequencing. The patients were enrolled in a single-center, open-label phase 2 trial of ibrutinib monotherapy. Study-wide findings and limitations: Public clonotypes were rare and either shrank or stayed stable during treatment, and the rise in clonality at ibrutinib response reflected expansion of private clonotypes. Sampling times were not matched between sustained-remission and progressing patients, and lymph node repertoires were not studied. Baseline clonality was found to be higher than that of age-matched healthy donors and was strongly correlated with circulating CD8+ T-cell counts. Clonality increased at ibrutinib response, stayed stable in sustained remission, and fell back toward baseline at progression.

The goal of deep resolution MiSeq sequencing was a depth between 1 in 1 million and 1 in 200,000 T cells, and coverage averaged 10x per clonotype. The immunoSEQ hsTCRB Kit was used to generate TCR beta libraries. Concerning the study's data processing: The data were analyzed with ImmunoSEQ Analyzer and ImmunoSEQ Data Assistant, and V, D and J gene assignments followed IMGT definitions. Clonality, with values ranging from 0 to 1, was calculated as one minus the normalized Shannon entropy of productive rearrangement frequencies. Only overrepresented clonotypes making up at least 0.05% of the repertoire of each patient were included in the public clonotype analysis. Roughly 13 repertoires from age-matched healthy donors, obtained from immuneACCESS, served as clonality controls. As stored in TCRdb, this immuneACCESS dataset retains in-frame rearrangements with V and J assigned. A fraction of the clones does not appear; measured against another copy, unresolved V genes explain less than half of the discrepancy, and the remainder lacks a known reason. V, J and clone size are taken as reported in that table, and D and trimming were inferred from the DNA itself. In this sample the table shows some 150,000 clones, roughly 80% of which occur a single time. Clones ranked in the top ten supply around a quarter of the sample.

The sequence derives from a human donor with chronic lymphocytic leukemia. Recombination linked TRBV2 to TRBJ1-6, with 10 middle bases fitting TRBD1. The sequencing used PBMCs, collected after 12 months of ibrutinib treatment. CDR3 protein: CASRGTGVNSPLHF. The DNA reads TGTGCCAGCAGGGGGACAGGGGTAAATTCACCCCTCCACTTT.